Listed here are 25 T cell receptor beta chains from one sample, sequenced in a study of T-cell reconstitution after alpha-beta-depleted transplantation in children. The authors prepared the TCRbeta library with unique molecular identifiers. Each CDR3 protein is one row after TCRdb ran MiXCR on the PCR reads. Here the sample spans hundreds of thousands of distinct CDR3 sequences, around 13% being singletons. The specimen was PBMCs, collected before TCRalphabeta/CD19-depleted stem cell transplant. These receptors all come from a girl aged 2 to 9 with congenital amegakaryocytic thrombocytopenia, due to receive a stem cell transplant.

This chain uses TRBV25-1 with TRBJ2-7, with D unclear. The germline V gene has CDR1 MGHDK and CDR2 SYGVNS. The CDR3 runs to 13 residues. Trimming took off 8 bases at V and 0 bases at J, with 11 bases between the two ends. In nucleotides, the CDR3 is TGTGCCAGCCGCTCTACCCCCTCCTACGAGCAGTACTTC. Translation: CASRSTPSYEQYF.

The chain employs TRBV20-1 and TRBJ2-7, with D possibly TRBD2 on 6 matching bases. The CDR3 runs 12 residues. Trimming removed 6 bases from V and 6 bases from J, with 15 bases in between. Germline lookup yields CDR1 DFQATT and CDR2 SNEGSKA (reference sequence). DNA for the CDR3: TGCAGTGCCTCAGATAAGCGGGCCGAGCAGTACTTC. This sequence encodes CSASDKRAEQYF.

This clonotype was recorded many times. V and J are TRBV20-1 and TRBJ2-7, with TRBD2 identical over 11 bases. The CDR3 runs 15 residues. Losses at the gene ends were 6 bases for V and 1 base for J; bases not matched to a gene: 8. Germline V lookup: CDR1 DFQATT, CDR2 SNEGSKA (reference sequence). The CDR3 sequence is CSAPETSGMSYEQYF. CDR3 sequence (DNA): TGCAGTGCCCCTGAGACTAGCGGGATGTCCTACGAGCAGTACTTC.

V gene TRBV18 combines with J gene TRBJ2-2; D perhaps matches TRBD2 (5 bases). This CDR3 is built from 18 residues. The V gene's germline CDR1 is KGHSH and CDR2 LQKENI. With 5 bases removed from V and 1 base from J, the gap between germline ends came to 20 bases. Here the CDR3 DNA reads TGTGCCAGCTCATCGGGATGGGAACAGCGTTTGAACACCGGGGAGCTGTTTTTT. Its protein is CASSSGWEQRLNTGELFF. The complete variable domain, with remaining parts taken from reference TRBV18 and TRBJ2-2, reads NAGVMQNPRHLVRRRGQEARLRCSPMKGHSHVYWYRQLPEEGLKFMVYLQKENIIDESGMPKERFSAEFPKEGPSILRIQQVVRGDSAAYFCASSSGWEQRLNTGELFFGEGSRLTVL.

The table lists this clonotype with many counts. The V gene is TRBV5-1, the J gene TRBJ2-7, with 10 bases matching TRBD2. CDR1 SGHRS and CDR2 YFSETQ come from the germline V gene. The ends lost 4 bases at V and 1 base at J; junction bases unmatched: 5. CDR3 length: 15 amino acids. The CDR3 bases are TGCGCCAGCAGCGGGGCTAGCGGGAGTTCCTACGAGCAGTACTTC. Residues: CASSGASGSSYEQYF.

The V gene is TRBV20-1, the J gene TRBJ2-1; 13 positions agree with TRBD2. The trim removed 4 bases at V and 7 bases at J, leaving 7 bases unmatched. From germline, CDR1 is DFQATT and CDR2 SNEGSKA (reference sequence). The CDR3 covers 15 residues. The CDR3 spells CSAKLAGGPWNEQFF. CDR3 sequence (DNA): TGCAGTGCTAAACTAGCGGGAGGGCCGTGGAATGAGCAGTTCTTC.

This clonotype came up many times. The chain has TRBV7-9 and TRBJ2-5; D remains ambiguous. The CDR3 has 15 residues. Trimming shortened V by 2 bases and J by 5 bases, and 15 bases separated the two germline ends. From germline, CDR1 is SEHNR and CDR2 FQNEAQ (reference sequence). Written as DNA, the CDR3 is TGTGCCAGCAGCTTATCATTTCCAGTCCTGGAGACCCAGTACTTC. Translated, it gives CASSLSFPVLETQYF.

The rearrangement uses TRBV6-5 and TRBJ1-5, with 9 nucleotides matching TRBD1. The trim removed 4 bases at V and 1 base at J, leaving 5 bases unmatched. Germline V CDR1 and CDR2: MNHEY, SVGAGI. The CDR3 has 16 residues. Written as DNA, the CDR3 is TGTGCCAGCAGTTCCGGACAGGGGATAAGCAATCAGCCCCAGCATTTT. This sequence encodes CASSSGQGISNQPQHF.

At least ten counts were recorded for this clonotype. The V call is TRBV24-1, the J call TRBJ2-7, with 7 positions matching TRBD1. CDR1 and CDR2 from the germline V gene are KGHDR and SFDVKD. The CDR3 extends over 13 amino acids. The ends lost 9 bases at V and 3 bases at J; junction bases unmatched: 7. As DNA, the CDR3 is TGTGCCACCGCCCGACAGGGATTCTACGAGCAGTACTTC. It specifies CATARQGFYEQYF.

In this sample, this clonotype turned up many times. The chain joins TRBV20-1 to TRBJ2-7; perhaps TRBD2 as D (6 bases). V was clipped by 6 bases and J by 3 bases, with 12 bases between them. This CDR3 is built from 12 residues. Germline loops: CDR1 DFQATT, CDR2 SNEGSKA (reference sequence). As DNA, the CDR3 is TGCAGTGCGTTCAGAGCGGGCTACGAGCAGTACTTC. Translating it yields CSAFRAGYEQYF.

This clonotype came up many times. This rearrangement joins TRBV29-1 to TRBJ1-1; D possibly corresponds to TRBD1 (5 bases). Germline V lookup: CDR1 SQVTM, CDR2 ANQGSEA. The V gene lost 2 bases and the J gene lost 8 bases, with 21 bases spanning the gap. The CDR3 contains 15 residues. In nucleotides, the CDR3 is TGCAGCGTTGAATTGATCCTGAGGGGATATAGGGAAGCTTTCTTT. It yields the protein CSVELILRGYREAFF.

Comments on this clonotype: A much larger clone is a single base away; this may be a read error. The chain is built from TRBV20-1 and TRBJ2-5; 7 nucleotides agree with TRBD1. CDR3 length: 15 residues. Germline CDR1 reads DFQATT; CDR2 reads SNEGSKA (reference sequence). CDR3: CSTRGEQGYQETQYF. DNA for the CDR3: TGCAGTACTAGAGGGGAACAGGGGTACCAAGAGACCCAGTACTTC.

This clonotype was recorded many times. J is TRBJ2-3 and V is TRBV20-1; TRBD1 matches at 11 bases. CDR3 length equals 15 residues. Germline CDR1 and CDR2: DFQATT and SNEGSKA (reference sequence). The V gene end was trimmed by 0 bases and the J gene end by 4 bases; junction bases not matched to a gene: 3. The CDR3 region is CSAREGTGGADTQYF. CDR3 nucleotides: TGCAGTGCTAGAGAGGGGACAGGGGGTGCAGATACGCAGTATTTT.

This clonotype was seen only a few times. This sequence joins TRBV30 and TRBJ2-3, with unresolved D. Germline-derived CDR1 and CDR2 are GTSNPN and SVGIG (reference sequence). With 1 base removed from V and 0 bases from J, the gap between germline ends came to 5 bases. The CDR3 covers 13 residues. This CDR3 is CAWSAISTDTQYF. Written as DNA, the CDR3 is TGTGCCTGGAGTGCCATTAGCACAGATACGCAGTATTTT.

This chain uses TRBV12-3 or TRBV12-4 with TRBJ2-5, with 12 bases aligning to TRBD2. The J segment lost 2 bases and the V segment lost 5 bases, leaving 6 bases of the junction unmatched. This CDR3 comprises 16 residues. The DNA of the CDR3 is TGTGCCAGCAGTCCGTGGACTAGCGGGACGCAAGAGACCCAGTACTTC. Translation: CASSPWTSGTQETQYF.

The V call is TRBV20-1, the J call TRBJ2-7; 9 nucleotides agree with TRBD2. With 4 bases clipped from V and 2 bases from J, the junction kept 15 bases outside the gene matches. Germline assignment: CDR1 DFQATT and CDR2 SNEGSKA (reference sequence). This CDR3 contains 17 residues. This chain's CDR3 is CSAKSFLASGTAYEQYF. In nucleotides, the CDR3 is TGCAGTGCTAAATCGTTTCTCGCTAGCGGGACTGCCTACGAGCAGTACTTC.

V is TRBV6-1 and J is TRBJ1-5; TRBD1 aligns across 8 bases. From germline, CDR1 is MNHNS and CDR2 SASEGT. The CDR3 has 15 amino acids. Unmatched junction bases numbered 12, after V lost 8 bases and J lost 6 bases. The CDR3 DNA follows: TGTGCCAGCTCCCGGGCGGGGCAGGGGGCTCAGCCCCAGCATTTT. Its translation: CASSRAGQGAQPQHF.

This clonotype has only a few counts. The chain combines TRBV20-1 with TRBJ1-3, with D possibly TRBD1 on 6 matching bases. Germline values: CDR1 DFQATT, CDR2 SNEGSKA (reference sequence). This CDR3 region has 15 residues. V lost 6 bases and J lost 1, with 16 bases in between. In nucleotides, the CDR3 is TGCAGTGCCGATCCTGGGGACATTTCTGGAAACACCATATATTTT. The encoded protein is CSADPGDISGNTIYF.

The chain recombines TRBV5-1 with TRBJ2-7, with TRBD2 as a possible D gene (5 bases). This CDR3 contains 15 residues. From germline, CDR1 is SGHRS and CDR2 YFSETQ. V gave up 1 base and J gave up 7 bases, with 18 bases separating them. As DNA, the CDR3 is TGCGCCAGCAGCTTGTTCGTCGGCGATTCGGGAGAGCAGTACTTC. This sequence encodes CASSLFVGDSGEQYF.

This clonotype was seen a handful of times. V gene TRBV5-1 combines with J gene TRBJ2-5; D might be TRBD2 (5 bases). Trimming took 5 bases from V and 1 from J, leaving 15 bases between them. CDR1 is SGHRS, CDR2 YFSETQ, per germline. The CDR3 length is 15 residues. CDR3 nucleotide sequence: TGCGCCAGCAGGACTGGACGAGGGCTCCAAGAGACCCAGTACTTC. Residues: CASRTGRGLQETQYF.

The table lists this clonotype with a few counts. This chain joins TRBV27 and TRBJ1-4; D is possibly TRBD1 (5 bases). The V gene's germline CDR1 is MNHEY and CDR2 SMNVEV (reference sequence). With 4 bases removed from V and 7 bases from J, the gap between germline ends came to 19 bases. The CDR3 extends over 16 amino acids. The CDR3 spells CASSSPDGGVFEKLFF. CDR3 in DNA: TGTGCCAGCAGTTCGCCCGACGGGGGGGTGTTTGAAAAACTGTTTTTT.

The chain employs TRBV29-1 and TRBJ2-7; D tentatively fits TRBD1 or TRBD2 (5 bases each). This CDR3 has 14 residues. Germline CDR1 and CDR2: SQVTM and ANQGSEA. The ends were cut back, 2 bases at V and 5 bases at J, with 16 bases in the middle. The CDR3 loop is CSVEIGQGVHEQYF. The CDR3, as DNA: TGCAGCGTTGAAATAGGGCAGGGAGTCCACGAGCAGTACTTC.

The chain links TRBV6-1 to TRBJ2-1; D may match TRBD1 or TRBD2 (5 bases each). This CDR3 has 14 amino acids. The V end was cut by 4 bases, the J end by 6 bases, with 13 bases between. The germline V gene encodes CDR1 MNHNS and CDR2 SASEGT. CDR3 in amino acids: CASSASKRGNEQFF. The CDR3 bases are TGTGCCAGCAGTGCTTCCAAGAGGGGCAATGAGCAGTTCTTC.

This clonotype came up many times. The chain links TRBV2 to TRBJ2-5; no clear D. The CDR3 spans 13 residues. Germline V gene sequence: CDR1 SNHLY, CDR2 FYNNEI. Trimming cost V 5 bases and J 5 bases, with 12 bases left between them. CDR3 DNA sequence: TGTGCCAGCAGTAGGCCGGTGGATGAGACCCAGTACTTC. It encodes CASSRPVDETQYF.

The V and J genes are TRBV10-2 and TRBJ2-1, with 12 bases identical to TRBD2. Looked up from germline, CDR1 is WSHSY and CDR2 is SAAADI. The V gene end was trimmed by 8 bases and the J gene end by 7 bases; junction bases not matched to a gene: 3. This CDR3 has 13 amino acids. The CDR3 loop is CASGLAGLNEQFF. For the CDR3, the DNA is TGCGCCAGCGGACTAGCGGGATTGAATGAGCAGTTCTTC.